The 15 T cell receptor beta chains given below trace back to one sample, sequenced in a study of breast tumors, draining lymph nodes, adjacent tissues. Breast cancer patients provided tissue from their axillary draining lymph nodes. TCRdb reanalysed the multiplex PCR reads using MiXCR and keeps one entry per CDR3 protein. The data hold about 130,000 distinct CDR3 sequences, with 21% observed a single time. Source material: axillary lymph node tissue. These receptors were obtained from a female donor with breast cancer. Some clones in this sample may be carry-over from other donors' samples.

This clonotype showed up many times. V gene TRBV20-1 combines with J gene TRBJ2-1, with 7 bases fitting TRBD2. Germline CDR1 reads DFQATT; CDR2 reads SNEGSKA (reference sequence). V lost 4 bases, J lost 0 bases, and 3 bases stayed unmatched. This CDR3 contains 14 residues. For the CDR3, the DNA is TGCAGTGCTATTCGCGGGAGCTCCTACAATGAGCAGTTCTTC. Residues: CSAIRGSSYNEQFF.

This clonotype was recorded many times. The J gene is TRBJ2-7, the V gene TRBV2; 10 bases align to TRBD1. The germline CDR1 and CDR2 sequences are SNHLY and FYNNEI. This CDR3 comprises 14 residues. Trimming cost V 6 bases and J 3 bases; bases outside gene matches: 5. CDR3 in DNA: TGTGCCAGCAGACGGACAGGGGGAGACTACGAGCAGTACTTC. This sequence encodes CASRRTGGDYEQYF.

This clonotype was picked up many times. The V gene is TRBV9, the J gene TRBJ2-1; 14 nucleotides match TRBD2. The V and J ends lost 4 bases and 6 bases, in that order; junction bases with no gene match: 15. Per the germline V gene, CDR1 is SGDLS and CDR2 is YYNGEE. The length of the CDR3 is 19 residues. CDR3 amino acids: CASSIGLAGGPLRGNEQFF. The CDR3 DNA follows: TGTGCCAGCAGCATAGGACTAGCGGGAGGTCCTCTTAGGGGCAATGAGCAGTTCTTC.

This clonotype was found many times. V usage is TRBV5-6 and J usage is TRBJ2-7, with 7 bases fitting TRBD2. Trimming cost V 3 bases and J 3 bases; bases outside gene matches: 9. The CDR3 extends over 15 amino acids. Germline-derived CDR1 and CDR2 are SGHDT and YYEEEE. The CDR3 coding sequence is TGTGCCAGCAGCTACCGGACACCGGGAGGCTACGAGCAGTACTTC. Amino acids: CASSYRTPGGYEQYF.

This clonotype came up once. A much more abundant neighbour one base away suggests this may be a read error. This chain joins TRBV7-2 and TRBJ2-2; D possibly corresponds to TRBD2 (6 bases). Trimming pared 6 bases from V and 5 bases from J, leaving 22 bases between. This CDR3 has 17 amino acids. Looked up from germline, CDR1 is SGHTA and CDR2 is FQGNSA. The CDR3 DNA reads TGTGCCAGCAGTGGCCGTCTAGCGAGATACAAAACCGGGGAGCTGTTTTTT. This sequence encodes CASSGRLARYKTGELFF.

This clonotype was found many times. The chain couples TRBV15 to TRBJ2-7, with 9 bases identical to TRBD1. The CDR3 is 15 amino acids. The trim removed 6 bases at V and 3 bases at J, leaving 9 bases unmatched. Germline V gene lookup returns CDR1 LNHNV and CDR2 YYDKDF (reference sequence). The CDR3 loop is CATRTISGQGYEQYF. The CDR3 DNA sequence: TGTGCCACCAGGACGATATCGGGACAGGGCTACGAGCAGTACTTC. The entire variable domain, with the rest obtained from reference TRBV15 and TRBJ2-7, is as follows: DAMVIQNPRYQVTQFGKPVTLSCSQTLNHNVMYWYQQKSSQAPKLLFHYYDKDFNNEADTPDNFQSRRPNTSFCFLDIRSPGLGDTAMYLCATRTISGQGYEQYFGPGTRLTVT.

This clonotype was seen ten or more times. V and J are TRBV7-3 and TRBJ2-2; 9 bases align to TRBD2. Germline CDR1 is SGHTA and CDR2 is FQGTGA. J lost 0 bases, V lost 5 bases, and 1 base had no gene match. The CDR3 runs to 15 residues. CDR3 nucleotide sequence: TGTGCCAGCAGCCGGACTAGCGCGAACACCGGGGAGCTGTTTTTT. As protein: CASSRTSANTGELFF. Full variable domain (rest looked up from reference TRBV7-3 and TRBJ2-2): GAGVSQTPSNKVTEKGKYVELRCDPISGHTALYWYRQSLGQGPEFLIYFQGTGAADDSGLPNDRFFAVRPEGSVSTLKIQRTERGDSAVYLCASSRTSANTGELFFGEGSRLTVL.

The rearrangement links TRBV28 to TRBJ1-2; D is uncertain. Per the germline V gene, CDR1 is MDHEN and CDR2 is SYDVKM. There are 15 residues in the CDR3. Trimming took 6 bases from V and 6 from J, leaving 20 bases between them. CDR3 region: CASSRPRLGLNGYTF. CDR3 nucleotides: TGTGCCAGCAGCCGACCCCGGTTAGGGTTGAATGGCTACACCTTC.

This clonotype appeared a few times. This may come from a read error, since a much larger clone is one base off. The CDR3 end shows no conserved phenylalanine or tryptophan, and so a read error is likely. This chain joins TRBV12-3 or TRBV12-4 and TRBJ2-5; possible D gene TRBD1, 6 bases. Trimming stripped 3 bases from V and 3 bases from J, with 8 bases between. The CDR3 extends over 13 amino acids. The CDR3 here is CASSFAGEETQYL. The CDR3 DNA reads as TGTGCCAGCAGTTTTGCAGGGGAAGAGACCCAGTACCTC.

The table lists this clonotype with a few counts. The rearrangement joins TRBV19 to TRBJ1-5; a weak D match, TRBD1 (6 bases). From germline, CDR1 is LNHDA and CDR2 SQIVND (reference sequence). This CDR3 has 16 amino acids. Trimming removed 6 bases from V and 0 bases from J, with 15 bases in between. CDR3 sequence: CASSPGGHFSNQPQHF. As DNA, the CDR3 is TGTGCCAGTAGCCCGGGGGGACATTTTAGCAATCAGCCCCAGCATTTT.

CDR3 in DNA: TGTGCCAGCAGCGTAGGGGGGGGACACCCAGGGAGGGTGGGGACTACTAACTATGGCTACACCTTC. Its protein is CASSVGGGHPGRVGTTNYGYTF. The chain carries TRBV9 and TRBJ1-2, with a tentative D call TRBD1 (6 bases). CDR3 size: 22 residues. V was pared by 0 bases and J by 0 bases, with 30 bases between. Germline V gives CDR1 SGDLS, CDR2 YYNGEE.

The table lists this clonotype with many counts. This chain uses TRBV10-3 with TRBJ2-3; TRBD2 matches 13 bases. Germline CDR1 is ENHRY and CDR2 is SYGVKD. V was pared by 4 bases and J by 3 bases, with 7 bases of the junction left unmatched. The CDR3 loop spans 17 amino acids. The CDR3 DNA sequence: TGTGCCATCAGTGGGACTAGCGGGAGAGGGGTTACAGATACGCAGTATTTT. As protein: CAISGTSGRGVTDTQYF.

This clonotype has ten or more counts. The chain is built from TRBV5-1 and TRBJ1-4, with 7 nucleotides matching TRBD1. Germline lookup yields CDR1 SGHRS and CDR2 YFSETQ. The CDR3 spans 15 residues. V trimming: 4 bases; J trimming: 5 bases; junction bases outside the gene matches: 8. The CDR3 DNA sequence: TGCGCCAGCAGCCGGTCGACAGGGACGAATGAAAAACTGTTTTTT. It is translated as CASSRSTGTNEKLFF.

This clonotype appeared many times. The rearrangement uses TRBV7-9 and TRBJ2-2, with D perhaps matching TRBD2 (5 bases). Germline V gives CDR1 SEHNR, CDR2 FQNEAQ (reference sequence). V was shortened by 5 bases and J by 6 bases, with 19 bases between the two germline ends. The CDR3 runs 16 residues. For the CDR3, the DNA is TGTGCCAGCAGCCCGGTCAACCCGGAGGTGTCCGGGGAGCTGTTTTTT. Protein product: CASSPVNPEVSGELFF.

Points on this clonotype: A much larger clone is a single base away; this may be a read error. This chain links TRBV19 with TRBJ1-2; D ambiguous. Trimming removed 6 bases from V and 7 bases from J, with 12 bases in between. The CDR3 contains 12 residues. Germline CDR1 reads LNHDA; CDR2 reads SQIVND (reference sequence). As DNA, the CDR3 is TGTGCCAGTAGAAACGATCACTGTGGCTACACCTTC. Protein: CASRNDHCGYTF.